This TCR beta chain was obtained from a study of technical replicates of blood from several donors. Only in-frame clones appear in the TCRdb table, and some are missing; sequencing was by immunoSEQ multiplex PCR. This sample has more than 75,000 clones; roughly 95% occur once, and the top ten carry about 0.39%. CDR3 length: 15 residues. Germline CDR1 and CDR2: MNHNS and SASEGT. Trimming cost V 4 bases and J 6 bases, with 19 bases left between them. The source of this sequence is a human donor in good health. The rearrangement uses TRBV6-1 and TRBJ2-7, with D tentatively TRBD2 (6 bases). The specimen was T cells isolated from PBMCs. CDR3 residues: CASSGDFLGWGEQYF. In nucleotides, the CDR3 is TGTGCCAGCAGTGGGGACTTCCTCGGTTGGGGCGAGCAGTACTTC.